A selection of T cell receptor beta chains follows, all from one sample in a study of graft-versus-host responses after intestinal transplantation. The method was immunoSEQ multiplex PCR; TCRdb's version includes in-frame clones alone and lacks a portion of them. The sample yields around 21,000 clones, around two fifths seen once. This material consisted of alloreactive CD8+ T cells from a mixed lymphocyte reaction culture, taken before transplantation. These receptors were collected from a human patient who was an organ donor for intestinal transplantation. Each CDR3 is given with its conserved first and last residue. D genes are given only for firm matches.

d_call: .
v_call: TRBV27
cdr3_aa: CASNLPLKGQTSTDTQYF

d_call: .
v_call: TRBV6-5
cdr3_aa: CASSYGEYNEQFF

d_call: .
v_call: TRBV4-1
cdr3_aa: CASSQVGGTEAFF

d_call: .
v_call: TRBV7-7
cdr3_aa: CVPQSRANVLTF

d_call: TRBD1
v_call: TRBV28
cdr3_aa: CASSPRQGTYNSPLHF

d_call: .
v_call: TRBV7-2
cdr3_aa: CASSQSSYNSPLHF

d_call: TRBD2
v_call: TRBV27
cdr3_aa: CASSPSGQETQYF

d_call: TRBD1
v_call: TRBV7-8
cdr3_aa: CASSEGQGAPGELFF

d_call: .
v_call: TRBV27
cdr3_aa: CASRLNNEQFF

d_call: .
v_call: TRBV5-4
cdr3_aa: CASSFLGLGGQETQYF

d_call: .
v_call: TRBV2
cdr3_aa: CASHLDSRTDTQYF

d_call: .
v_call: TRBV9
cdr3_aa: CARSVGGGFSSYEQYF

d_call: TRBD1
v_call: TRBV6-5
cdr3_aa: CASSPTGALAETQYF

d_call: TRBD1
v_call: TRBV9
cdr3_aa: CASRSAGGHQPQHF

d_call: TRBD2
v_call: TRBV6-9
cdr3_aa: CASSYGGGTDTQYF

d_call: .
v_call: TRBV6-5
cdr3_aa: CASSNGGGQPQHF

d_call: .
v_call: TRBV5-6
cdr3_aa: CASSLGNRYGYTF

d_call: .
v_call: TRBV11-2
cdr3_aa: CASSLIREQYF

d_call: .
v_call: TRBV7-3
cdr3_aa: CASSPRVRTAGNQPQHF

d_call: .
v_call: TRBV5-1
cdr3_aa: CASSPRPGPQETQYF

d_call: .
v_call: TRBV7-8
cdr3_aa: CASSLVIADSSYEQYF

d_call: .
v_call: TRBV19
cdr3_aa: CASSIGTDYEQYF

d_call: .
v_call: TRBV9
cdr3_aa: CASSPSGLPYEQYF

d_call: .
v_call: TRBV15
cdr3_aa: CATSRHGSAGVVNEKLFF

d_call: .
v_call: TRBV18
cdr3_aa: CASSHDPGGGTVATNEKLFF

d_call: .
v_call: TRBV18
cdr3_aa: CASSPQGENYGYTF

d_call: .
v_call: TRBV6-5
cdr3_aa: CASSYSPNEDTEAFF

d_call: .
v_call: TRBV6-6
cdr3_aa: CASSYSDTYEQYF

d_call: .
v_call: TRBV4-1
cdr3_aa: CASSQDWVAHYEQYF

d_call: .
v_call: TRBV4-2
cdr3_aa: CASSHPVKARGPYNEQFF

d_call: .
v_call: TRBV10-3
cdr3_aa: CAISGRTEANEQFF

d_call: .
v_call: TRBV5-1
cdr3_aa: CASSLSGTGTEAFF

d_call: TRBD2
v_call: TRBV4-2
cdr3_aa: CASSLRDYDYEQYF

d_call: .
v_call: TRBV4-2
cdr3_aa: CASSQGPNTEAFF

d_call: TRBD2
v_call: TRBV10-3
cdr3_aa: CALARRSGTGEQFF

d_call: .
v_call: TRBV5-4
cdr3_aa: CASSLGSSNYGYTF

d_call: .
v_call: TRBV11-2
cdr3_aa: CASSLVRGGYTEAFF

d_call: .
v_call: TRBV9
cdr3_aa: CASSAPKGKLFF

d_call: .
v_call: TRBV5-4
cdr3_aa: CASSPPGQYEQYF

d_call: TRBD1
v_call: TRBV28
cdr3_aa: CASRRTGLGGGNTIYF

d_call: .
v_call: TRBV4-1
cdr3_aa: CASSQYTGTPQTGYTF

d_call: .
v_call: TRBV7-9
cdr3_aa: CASSFGGRYESHYGYTF

d_call: .
v_call: TRBV4-3
cdr3_aa: CASSQETPGELFF

d_call: TRBD2
v_call: TRBV13
cdr3_aa: CASSASGFAYNEQFF

d_call: TRBD1
v_call: TRBV10-3
cdr3_aa: CAINRGPTNYGYTF

d_call: .
v_call: TRBV4-3
cdr3_aa: CASSQDGADYNEQFF

d_call: .
v_call: TRBV2
cdr3_aa: CASETGNTEAFF

d_call: .
v_call: TRBV10-3
cdr3_aa: CAISKYGQINYGYTF

d_call: TRBD1
v_call: TRBV7-9
cdr3_aa: CASSLGPGGSEQYF